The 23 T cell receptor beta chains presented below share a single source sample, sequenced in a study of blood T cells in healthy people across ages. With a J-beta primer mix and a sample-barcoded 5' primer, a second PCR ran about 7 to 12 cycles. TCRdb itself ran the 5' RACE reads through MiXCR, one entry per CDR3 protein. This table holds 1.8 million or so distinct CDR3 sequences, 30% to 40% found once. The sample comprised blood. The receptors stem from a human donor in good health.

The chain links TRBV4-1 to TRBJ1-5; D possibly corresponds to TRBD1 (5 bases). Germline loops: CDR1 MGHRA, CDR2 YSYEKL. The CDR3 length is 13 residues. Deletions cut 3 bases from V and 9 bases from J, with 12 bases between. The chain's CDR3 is CASSQQGFWPQHF. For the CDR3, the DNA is TGCGCCAGCAGCCAGCAGGGTTTTTGGCCCCAGCATTTT.

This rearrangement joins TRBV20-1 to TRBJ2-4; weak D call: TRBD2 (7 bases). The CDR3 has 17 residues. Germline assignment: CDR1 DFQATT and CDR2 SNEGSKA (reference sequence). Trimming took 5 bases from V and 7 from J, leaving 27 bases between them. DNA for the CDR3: TGCAGTGCTCCTACACCCGGGGCCACTAGGGGGGGTAACATTCAGTACTTC. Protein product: CSAPTPGATRGGNIQYF.

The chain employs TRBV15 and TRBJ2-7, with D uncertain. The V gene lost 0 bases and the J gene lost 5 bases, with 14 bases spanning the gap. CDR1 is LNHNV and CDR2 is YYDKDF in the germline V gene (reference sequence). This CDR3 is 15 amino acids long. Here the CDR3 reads CATSREVREQDEQYF. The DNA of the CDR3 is TGTGCCACCAGCAGAGAAGTAAGAGAACAAGACGAGCAGTACTTC.

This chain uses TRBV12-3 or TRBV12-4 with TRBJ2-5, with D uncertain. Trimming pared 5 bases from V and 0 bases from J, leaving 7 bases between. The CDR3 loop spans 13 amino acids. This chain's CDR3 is CASSKGNQETQYF. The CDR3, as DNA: TGTGCCAGCAGTAAAGGGAACCAAGAGACCCAGTACTTC.

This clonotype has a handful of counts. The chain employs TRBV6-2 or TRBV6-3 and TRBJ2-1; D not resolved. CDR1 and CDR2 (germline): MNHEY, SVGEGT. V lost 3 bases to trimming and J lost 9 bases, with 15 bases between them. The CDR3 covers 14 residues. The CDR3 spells CASSYGLNPGEQFF. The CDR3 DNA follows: TGTGCCAGCAGTTATGGGCTTAATCCCGGTGAGCAGTTCTTC.

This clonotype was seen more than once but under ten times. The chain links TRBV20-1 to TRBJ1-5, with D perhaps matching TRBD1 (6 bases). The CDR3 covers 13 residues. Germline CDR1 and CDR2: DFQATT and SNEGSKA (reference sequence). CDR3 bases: TGCGGGGGAGGACAGTCCCTGAATCAGCCCCAGCATTTT. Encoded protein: CGGGQSLNQPQHF.

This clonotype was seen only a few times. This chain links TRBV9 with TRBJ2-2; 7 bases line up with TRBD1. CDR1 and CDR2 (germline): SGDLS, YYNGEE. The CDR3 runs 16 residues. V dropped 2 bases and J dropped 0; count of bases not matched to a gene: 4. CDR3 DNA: TGTGCCAGCAGCGTCCACAGGGGAGCGAACACCGGGGAGCTGTTTTTT. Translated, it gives CASSVHRGANTGELFF.

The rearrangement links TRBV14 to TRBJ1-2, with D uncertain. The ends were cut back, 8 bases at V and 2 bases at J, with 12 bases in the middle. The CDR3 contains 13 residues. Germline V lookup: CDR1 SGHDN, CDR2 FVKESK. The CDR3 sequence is CASLTGSNYGYTF. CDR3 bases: TGTGCCAGCTTAACGGGGTCCAACTATGGCTACACCTTC.

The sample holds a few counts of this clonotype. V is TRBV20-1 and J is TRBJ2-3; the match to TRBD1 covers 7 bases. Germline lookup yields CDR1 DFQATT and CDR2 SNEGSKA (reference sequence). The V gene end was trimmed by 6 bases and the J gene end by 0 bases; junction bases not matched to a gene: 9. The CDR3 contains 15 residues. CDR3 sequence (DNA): TGCAGTGCCGGGCCCTGGGGACAGAGCACAGATACGCAGTATTTT. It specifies CSAGPWGQSTDTQYF.

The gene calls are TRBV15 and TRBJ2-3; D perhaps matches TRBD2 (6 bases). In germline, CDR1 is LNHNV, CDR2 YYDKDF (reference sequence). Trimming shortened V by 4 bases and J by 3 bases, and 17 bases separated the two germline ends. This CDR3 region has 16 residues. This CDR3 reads CATSTGRRGSTDTQYF. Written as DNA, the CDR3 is TGTGCCACCAGCACCGGTCGGCGGGGTAGTACAGATACGCAGTATTTT.

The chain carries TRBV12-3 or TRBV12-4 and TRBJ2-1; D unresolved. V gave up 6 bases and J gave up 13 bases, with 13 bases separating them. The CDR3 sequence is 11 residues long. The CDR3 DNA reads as TGTGCCAGCAGCCCCCAATTTTTTCAGTTCTTC. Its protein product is CASSPQFFQFF.

The CDR3 sequence: CASNRQPSSYEQYF. CDR3 coding DNA: TGTGCCAGCAATCGACAGCCGAGCTCCTACGAGCAGTACTTC. The chain couples TRBV2 to TRBJ2-7, with a tentative D call TRBD1 (5 bases). The V end was cut by 7 bases, the J end by 0 bases, with 13 bases between. Germline CDR1 reads SNHLY; CDR2 reads FYNNEI. This CDR3 is 14 amino acids long. Together with reference TRBV2 and TRBJ2-7, the CDR3 gives the full variable domain: EPEVTQTPSHQVTQMGQEVILRCVPISNHLYFYWYRQILGQKVEFLVSFYNNEISEKSEIFDDQFSVERPDGSNFTLKIRSTKLEDSAMYFCASNRQPSSYEQYFGPGTRLTVT.

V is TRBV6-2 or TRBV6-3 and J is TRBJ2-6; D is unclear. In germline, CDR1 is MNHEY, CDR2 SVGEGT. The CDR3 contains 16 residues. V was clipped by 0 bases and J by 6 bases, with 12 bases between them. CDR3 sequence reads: CASSYSRKSQANVLTF. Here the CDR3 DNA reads TGTGCCAGCAGTTACTCCAGGAAGTCTCAGGCCAACGTCCTGACTTTC.

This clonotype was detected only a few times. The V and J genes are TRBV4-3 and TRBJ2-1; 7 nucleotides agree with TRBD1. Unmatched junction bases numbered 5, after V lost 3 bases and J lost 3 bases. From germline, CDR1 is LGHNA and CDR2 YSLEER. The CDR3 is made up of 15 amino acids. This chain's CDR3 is CASSHGDRDYNEQFF. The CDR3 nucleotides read TGCGCCAGCAGCCATGGGGACAGAGACTACAATGAGCAGTTCTTC.

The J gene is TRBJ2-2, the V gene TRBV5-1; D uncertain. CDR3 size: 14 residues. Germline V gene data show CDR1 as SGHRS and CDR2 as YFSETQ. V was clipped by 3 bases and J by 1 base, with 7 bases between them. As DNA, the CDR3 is TGCGCCAGCAGCTCCCGTGAGAACACCGGGGAGCTGTTTTTT. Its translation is CASSSRENTGELFF.

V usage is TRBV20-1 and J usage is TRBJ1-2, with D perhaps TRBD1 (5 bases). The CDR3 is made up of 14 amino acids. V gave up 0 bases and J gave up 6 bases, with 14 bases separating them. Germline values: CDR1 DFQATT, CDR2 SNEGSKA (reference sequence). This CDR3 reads CSARDQEGRDGYTF. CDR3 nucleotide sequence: TGCAGTGCTAGAGATCAAGAGGGGCGTGATGGCTACACCTTC.

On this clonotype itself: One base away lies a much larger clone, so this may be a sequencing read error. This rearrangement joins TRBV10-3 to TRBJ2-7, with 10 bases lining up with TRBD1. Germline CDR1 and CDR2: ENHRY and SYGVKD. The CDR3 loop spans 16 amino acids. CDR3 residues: CVISDLDRGASYEQYF. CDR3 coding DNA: TGTGTCATCAGTGACCTGGACAGGGGGGCCTCCTACGAGCAGTACTTC.

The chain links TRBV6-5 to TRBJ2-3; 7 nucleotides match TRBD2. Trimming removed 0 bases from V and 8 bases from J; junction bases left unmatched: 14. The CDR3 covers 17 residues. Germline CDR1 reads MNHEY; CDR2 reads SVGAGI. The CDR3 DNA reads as TGTGCCAGCAGTTACTCGTTTGGGGGGGGGAGAGTCCGTACGCAGTATTTT. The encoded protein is CASSYSFGGGRVRTQYF.

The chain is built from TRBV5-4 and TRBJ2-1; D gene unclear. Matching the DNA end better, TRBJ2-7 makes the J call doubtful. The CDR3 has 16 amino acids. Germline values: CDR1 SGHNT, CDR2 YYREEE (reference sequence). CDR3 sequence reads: CASSQPAKSSYNEQYF. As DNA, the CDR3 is TGTGCCAGCAGCCAACCTGCGAAGAGCTCCTACAATGAGCAGTACTTC.

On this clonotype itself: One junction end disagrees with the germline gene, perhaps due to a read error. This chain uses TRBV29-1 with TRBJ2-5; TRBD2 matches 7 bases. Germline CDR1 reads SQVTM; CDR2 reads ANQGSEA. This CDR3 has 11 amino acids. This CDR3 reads CGVEDGGGKYF. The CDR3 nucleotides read TGCGGCGTTGAAGATGGGGGAGGGAAGTACTTC.

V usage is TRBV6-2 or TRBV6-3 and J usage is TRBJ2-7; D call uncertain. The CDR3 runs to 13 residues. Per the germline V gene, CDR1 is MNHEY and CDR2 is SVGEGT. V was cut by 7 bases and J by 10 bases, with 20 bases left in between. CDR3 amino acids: CASTKDPFASQYF. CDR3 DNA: TGTGCCAGCACCAAAGACCCATTTGCATCCCAGTACTTC.

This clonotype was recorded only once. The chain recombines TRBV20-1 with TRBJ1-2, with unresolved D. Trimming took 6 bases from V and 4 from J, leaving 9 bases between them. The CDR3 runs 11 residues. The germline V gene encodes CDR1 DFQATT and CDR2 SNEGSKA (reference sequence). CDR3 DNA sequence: TGCAGTGCCGCAAAGGTCTATGGCTACACCTTC. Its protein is CSAAKVYGYTF.

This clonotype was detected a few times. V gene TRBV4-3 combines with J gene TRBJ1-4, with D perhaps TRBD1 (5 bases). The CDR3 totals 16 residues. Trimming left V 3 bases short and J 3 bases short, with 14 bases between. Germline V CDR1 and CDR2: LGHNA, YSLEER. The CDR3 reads CASSQSLQGANEKLFF. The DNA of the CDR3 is TGCGCCAGCAGCCAGAGCCTCCAGGGAGCTAATGAAAAACTGTTTTTT.